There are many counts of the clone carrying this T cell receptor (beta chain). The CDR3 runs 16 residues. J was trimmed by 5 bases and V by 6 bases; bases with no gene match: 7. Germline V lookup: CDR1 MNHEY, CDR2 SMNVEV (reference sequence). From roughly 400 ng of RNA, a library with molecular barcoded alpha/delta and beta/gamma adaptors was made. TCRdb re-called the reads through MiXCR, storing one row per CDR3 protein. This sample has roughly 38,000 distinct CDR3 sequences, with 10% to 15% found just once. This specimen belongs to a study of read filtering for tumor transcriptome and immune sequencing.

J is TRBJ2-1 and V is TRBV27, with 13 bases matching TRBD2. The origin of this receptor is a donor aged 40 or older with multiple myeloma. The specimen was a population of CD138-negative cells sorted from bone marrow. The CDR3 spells CASSTSTSGRDNEQFF. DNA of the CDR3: TGTGCCAGCAGCACCTCTACTAGCGGGAGGGACAATGAGCAGTTCTTC.